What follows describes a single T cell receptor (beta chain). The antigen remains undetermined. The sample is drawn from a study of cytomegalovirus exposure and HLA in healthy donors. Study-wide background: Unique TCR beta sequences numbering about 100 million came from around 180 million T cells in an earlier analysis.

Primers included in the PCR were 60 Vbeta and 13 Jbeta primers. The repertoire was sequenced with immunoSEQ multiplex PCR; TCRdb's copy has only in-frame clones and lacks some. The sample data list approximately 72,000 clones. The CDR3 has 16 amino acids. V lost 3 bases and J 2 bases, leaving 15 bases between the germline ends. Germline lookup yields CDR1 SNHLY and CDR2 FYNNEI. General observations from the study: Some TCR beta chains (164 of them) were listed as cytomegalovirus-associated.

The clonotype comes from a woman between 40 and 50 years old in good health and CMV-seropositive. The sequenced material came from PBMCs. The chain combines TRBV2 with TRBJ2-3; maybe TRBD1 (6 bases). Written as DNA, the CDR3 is TGTGCCAGCAGTGAGGGGTGGGGGCAACACACAGATACGCAGTATTTT. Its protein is CASSEGWGQHTDTQYF.